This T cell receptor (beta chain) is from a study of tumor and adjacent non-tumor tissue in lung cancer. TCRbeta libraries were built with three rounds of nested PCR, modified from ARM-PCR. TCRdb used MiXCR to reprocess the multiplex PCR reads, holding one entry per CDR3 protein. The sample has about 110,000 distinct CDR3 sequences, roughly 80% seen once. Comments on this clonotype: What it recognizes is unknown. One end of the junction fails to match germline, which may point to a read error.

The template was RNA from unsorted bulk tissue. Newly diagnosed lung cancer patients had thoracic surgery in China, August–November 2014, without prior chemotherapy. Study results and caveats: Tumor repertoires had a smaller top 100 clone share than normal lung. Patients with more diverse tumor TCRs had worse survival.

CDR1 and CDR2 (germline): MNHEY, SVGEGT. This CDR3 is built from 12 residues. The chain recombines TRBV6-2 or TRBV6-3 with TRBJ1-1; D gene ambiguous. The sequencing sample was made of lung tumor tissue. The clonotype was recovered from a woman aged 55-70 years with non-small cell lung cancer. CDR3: CVSSRSITEAFF. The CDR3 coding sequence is TGTGTCAGCAGCCGTAGTATCACTGAAGCTTTCTTT.